This TCR beta chain was recorded in a study of tumor and adjacent non-tumor tissue in lung cancer. On the study more broadly: Some 3.9 million productive TCRbeta reads were obtained per sample on average.

Regarding this clonotype: One end of the junction is discordant with germline, which a read error may explain.

This sample's RNA came from whole unsorted tissue. The normal lung tissue was taken more than 3 cm from the tumor edge. A modified ARM-PCR protocol with three rounds of nested PCR amplified TCRbeta. TCRdb fed the multiplex PCR reads into MiXCR, producing one record per CDR3 protein. Of tens of thousands of distinct CDR3 sequences in the sample, around 80% were seen once. CDR3 length: 15 amino acids. The germline V gene has CDR1 MNHEY and CDR2 SVGAGI. The sequenced material came from distant non-tumor lung tissue. The TCR was taken from a man between 70 and 80 years old with non-small cell lung cancer. V usage is TRBV6-5 and J usage is TRBJ2-3; 11 bases line up with TRBD2. The CDR3, as DNA: TGTGCCAGCGGGTTACTAGCGGGGGACACAGATACACAGTATTTT. Protein: CASGLLAGDTDTQYF.